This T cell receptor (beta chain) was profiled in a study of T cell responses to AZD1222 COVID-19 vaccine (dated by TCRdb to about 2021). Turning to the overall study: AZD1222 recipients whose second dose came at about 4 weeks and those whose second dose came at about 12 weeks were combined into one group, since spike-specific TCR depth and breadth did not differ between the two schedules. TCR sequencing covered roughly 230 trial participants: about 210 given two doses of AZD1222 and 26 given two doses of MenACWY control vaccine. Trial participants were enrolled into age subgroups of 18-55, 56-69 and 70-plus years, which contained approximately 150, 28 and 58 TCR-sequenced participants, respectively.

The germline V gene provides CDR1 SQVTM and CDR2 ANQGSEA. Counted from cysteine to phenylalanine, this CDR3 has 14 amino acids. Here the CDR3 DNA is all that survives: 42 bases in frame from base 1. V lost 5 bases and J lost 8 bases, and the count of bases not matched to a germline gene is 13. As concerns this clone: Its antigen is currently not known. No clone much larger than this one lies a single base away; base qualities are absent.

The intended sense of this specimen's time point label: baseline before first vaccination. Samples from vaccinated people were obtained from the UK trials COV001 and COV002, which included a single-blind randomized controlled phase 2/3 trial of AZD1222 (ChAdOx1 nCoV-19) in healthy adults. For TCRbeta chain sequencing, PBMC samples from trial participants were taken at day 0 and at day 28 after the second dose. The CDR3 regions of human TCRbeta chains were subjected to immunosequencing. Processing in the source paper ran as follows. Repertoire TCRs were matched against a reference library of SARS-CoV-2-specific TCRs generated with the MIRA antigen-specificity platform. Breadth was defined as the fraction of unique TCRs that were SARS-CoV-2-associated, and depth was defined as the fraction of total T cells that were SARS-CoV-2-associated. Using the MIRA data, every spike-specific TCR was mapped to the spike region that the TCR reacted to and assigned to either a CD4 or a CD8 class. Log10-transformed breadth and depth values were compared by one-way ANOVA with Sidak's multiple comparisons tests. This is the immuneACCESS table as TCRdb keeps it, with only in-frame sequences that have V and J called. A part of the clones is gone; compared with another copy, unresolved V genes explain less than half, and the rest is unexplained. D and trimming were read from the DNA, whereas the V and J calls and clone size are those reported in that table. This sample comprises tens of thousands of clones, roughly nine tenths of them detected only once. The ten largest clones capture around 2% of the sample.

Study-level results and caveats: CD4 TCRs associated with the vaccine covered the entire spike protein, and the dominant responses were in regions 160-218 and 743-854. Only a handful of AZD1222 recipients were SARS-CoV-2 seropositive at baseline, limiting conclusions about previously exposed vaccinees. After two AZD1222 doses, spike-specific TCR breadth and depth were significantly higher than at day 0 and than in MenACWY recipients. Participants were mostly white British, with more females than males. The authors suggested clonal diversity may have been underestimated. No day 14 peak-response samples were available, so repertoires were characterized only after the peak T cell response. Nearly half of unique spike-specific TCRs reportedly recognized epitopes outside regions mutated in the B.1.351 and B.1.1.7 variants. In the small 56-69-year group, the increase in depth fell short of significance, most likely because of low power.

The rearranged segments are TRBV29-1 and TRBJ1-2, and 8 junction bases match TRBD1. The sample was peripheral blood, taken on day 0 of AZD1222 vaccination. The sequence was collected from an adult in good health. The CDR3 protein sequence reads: CSVRGTGESRGYTF. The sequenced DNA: TGCAGCGTTCGTGGGACAGGCGAATCTCGAGGCTACACCTTC.